Each of the 24 T cell receptor beta chains below was sequenced from the same sample in a study of OX40 agonist ivuxolimab in advanced cancers. Libraries came from the immunoSEQ multiplex PCR assay. The clones in this table, taken by TCRdb from immuneACCESS, are in-frame only. Not every clone is retained; where verified, under half of the shortfall comes from an unresolved V gene, and the cause of the rest is unknown. This sample comprises approximately 70,000 clones, 80% to 90% of them detected only once. The ten largest clones represent 15% to 20% of the sample. Specimen: CD4+ or CD8+ T cells sorted from blood, collected in a trial of the OX40 agonist ivuxolimab. Receptor source: an adult with an advanced solid tumor such as melanoma, head and neck, liver or kidney cancer.

This clone was found once. The chain carries TRBV9 and TRBJ1-1; 8 bases are a match to TRBD1. The CDR3 runs 14 residues. Trimming removed 0 bases from V and 10 bases from J; junction bases left unmatched: 8. Germline V gives CDR1 SGDLS, CDR2 YYNGEE. The CDR3 reads CASSVAGGAASAFF. The CDR3 region has the DNA TGTGCCAGCAGCGTAGCAGGGGGCGCGGCATCAGCTTTCTTT. Variable domain in full (rest from reference TRBV9 and TRBJ1-1): DSGVTQTPKHLITATGQRVTLRCSPRSGDLSVYWYQQSLDQGLQFLIQYYNGEERAKGNILERFSAQQFPDLHSELNLSSLELGDSALYFCASSVAGGAASAFFGQGTRLTVV.

The chain recombines TRBV27 with TRBJ2-4, with D maybe TRBD1 (6 bases). V lost 3 bases to trimming and J lost 9 bases, with 12 bases between them. The CDR3 runs to 13 residues. The germline CDR1 and CDR2 sequences are MNHEY and SMNVEV (reference sequence). This CDR3 is CASSFQGLGIQYF. DNA for the CDR3: TGTGCCAGCAGTTTCCAGGGGCTTGGCATTCAGTACTTC.

This chain connects TRBV11-2 to TRBJ2-1; no clear D. V was pared by 3 bases and J by 3 bases, with 3 bases between. This CDR3 has 12 residues. Germline values: CDR1 SGHAT, CDR2 FQNNGV. In DNA form, the CDR3 reads TGTGCCAGCAGCTTTAACTACAATGAGCAGTTCTTC. Its translation is CASSFNYNEQFF.

The chain recombines TRBV25-1 with TRBJ2-1, with TRBD2 matching over 11 bases. The CDR3 contains 16 residues. With 4 bases clipped from V and 5 bases from J, the junction kept 7 bases outside the gene matches. Germline V gene lookup returns CDR1 MGHDK and CDR2 SYGVNS. The chain's CDR3 is CASSAQLAGANNEQFF. In nucleotides, the CDR3 is TGTGCCAGCAGTGCCCAACTAGCGGGGGCAAACAATGAGCAGTTCTTC.

The CDR3 loop is CASSSGTPRYEQYF. The CDR3 coding sequence is TGTGCCAGCAGTTCCGGGACTCCAAGATACGAGCAGTACTTC. The chain employs TRBV28 and TRBJ2-5; D may be TRBD2 (6 bases). Gene TRBJ2-7 matches the end of the DNA better, so the J call may be wrong. There are 14 residues in the CDR3. Germline values: CDR1 MDHEN, CDR2 SYDVKM.

The rearrangement joins TRBV18 to TRBJ1-2; no clear D. This CDR3 is 12 amino acids long. V was cut by 5 bases and J by 1 base, with 5 bases left in between. In germline, CDR1 is KGHSH, CDR2 LQKENI. The CDR3 sequence: CASSLDNYGYTF. The CDR3 coding sequence is TGTGCCAGCTCATTGGATAACTATGGCTACACCTTC.

A word on this clone: One end of the junction is discordant with germline, which a read error may explain. The rearrangement uses TRBV7-7 and TRBJ2-7, with D possibly matching TRBD2 (6 bases). The CDR3 is made up of 15 amino acids. Germline V gene lookup returns CDR1 SSHAT and CDR2 FNYEAQ (reference sequence). The CDR3 here is CASSLWVIGRSEQYF. The CDR3 nucleotides read TGTGCTAGCAGCTTATGGGTTATTGGGAGGTCCGAGCAGTACTTC.

V usage is TRBV10-3 and J usage is TRBJ2-7; TRBD1 matches at 10 bases. With V trimmed by 5 bases and J by 4 bases, 8 bases remained unmatched. CDR3 length: 15 amino acids. Germline V lookup: CDR1 ENHRY, CDR2 SYGVKD. CDR3 residues: CAISSGTGAGYEQYF. The CDR3 coding sequence is TGTGCCATCAGTTCCGGGACAGGGGCAGGGTACGAGCAGTACTTC.

The chain links TRBV29-1 to TRBJ1-5, with a weak D call TRBD1 (6 bases). Germline assignment: CDR1 SQVTM and CDR2 ANQGSEA. V lost 7 bases and J 1 base, leaving 11 bases between the germline ends. The CDR3 contains 13 residues. Here the CDR3 reads CSAGVGSNQPQHF. CDR3 coding DNA: TGCAGCGCAGGGGTCGGGAGCAATCAGCCCCAGCATTTT.

This clone occurred once. The chain is built from TRBV6-5 and TRBJ1-4, with 10 bases fitting TRBD1. Losses at the gene ends were 6 bases for V and 7 bases for J; bases not matched to a gene: 8. Germline lookup yields CDR1 MNHEY and CDR2 SVGAGI. There are 15 residues in the CDR3. The CDR3 coding sequence is TGTGCCAGCAGCGGGACAGGGGCCCTGAGTGAAAAACTGTTTTTT. The encoded protein is CASSGTGALSEKLFF.

The V and J genes are TRBV4-2 and TRBJ2-2; TRBD2 aligns across 7 bases. The J segment lost 3 bases and the V segment lost 4 bases, leaving 14 bases of the junction unmatched. This CDR3 has 18 residues. CDR1 and CDR2 (germline): LGHNA, YNFKEQ. CDR3 region: CASSPEGYVAGDTGELFF. The CDR3 DNA reads as TGTGCCAGCAGCCCGGAGGGATACGTTGCGGGAGACACCGGGGAGCTGTTTTTT.

The chain is built from TRBV28 and TRBJ2-1; 10 nucleotides match TRBD1. The V and J ends lost 3 bases and 5 bases, in that order; junction bases with no gene match: 7. CDR1 is MDHEN and CDR2 is SYDVKM in the germline V gene. This CDR3 spans 16 amino acids. The CDR3 DNA sequence: TGTGCCAGCAGTTTCTCCGGACAGGGGGTAGACAATGAGCAGTTCTTC. Amino acid sequence: CASSFSGQGVDNEQFF.

This clone was picked up a small number of times. The chain employs TRBV7-9 and TRBJ1-1, with D uncertain. V lost 7 bases, J lost 0 bases, and 15 bases lay in between. CDR3 length: 15 residues. CDR1 and CDR2 from the germline V gene are SEHNR and FQNEAQ (reference sequence). The CDR3 region is CASMPKERLNTEAFF. The CDR3 DNA reads as TGTGCCAGCATGCCCAAGGAACGTTTGAACACTGAAGCTTTCTTT.

This chain connects TRBV4-1 to TRBJ1-5; TRBD1 might be the D (6 bases). V was cut by 0 bases and J by 3 bases, with 21 bases left in between. The CDR3 is 19 residues long. The V gene's germline CDR1 is MGHRA and CDR2 YSYEKL. The CDR3: CASSQEDAYSDSLNQPQHF. The CDR3 bases are TGCGCCAGCAGCCAAGAAGACGCCTATTCGGACAGCCTCAATCAGCCCCAGCATTTT.

The rearrangement uses TRBV2 and TRBJ2-2; D remains unclear. There are 14 residues in the CDR3. V was cut by 8 bases and J by 4 bases, with 14 bases left in between. Germline-derived CDR1 and CDR2 are SNHLY and FYNNEI. CDR3 residues: CASSWEQSTGELFF. Written as DNA, the CDR3 is TGTGCCAGCTCTTGGGAACAGAGCACCGGGGAGCTGTTTTTT.

In DNA, the CDR3 is TGTGCCAGCAGTGACCACCGGACAGGAAGGAAAGAGACCCAGTACTTC. Encoded protein: CASSDHRTGRKETQYF. This chain joins TRBV25-1 and TRBJ2-5; TRBD1 matches at 7 bases. CDR1 MGHDK and CDR2 SYGVNS come from the germline V gene. The ends lost 3 bases at V and 3 bases at J; junction bases unmatched: 10. CDR3 length: 16 amino acids. The whole variable domain, remainder taken from reference TRBV25-1 and TRBJ2-5, is EADIYQTPRYLVIGTGKKITLECSQTMGHDKMYWYQQDPGMELHLIHYSYGVNSTEKGDLSSESTVSRIRTEHFPLTLESARPSHTSQYLCASSDHRTGRKETQYFGPGTRLLVL.

The CDR3 DNA follows: TGTGCCAGCTCACCACTTTCTGGCAGGGGAGGCAATGAGCAGTTCTTC. It translates to CASSPLSGRGGNEQFF. This sequence joins TRBV18 and TRBJ2-1; D may match TRBD1 or TRBD2 (6 bases each). Germline CDR1 is KGHSH and CDR2 is LQKENI. The length of the CDR3 is 16 residues. V was cut by 1 base and J by 6 bases, with 16 bases left in between.

The rearrangement links TRBV19 to TRBJ2-1; 7 bases line up with TRBD2. The CDR3 contains 17 residues. In germline, CDR1 is LNHDA, CDR2 SQIVND (reference sequence). With 4 bases clipped from V and 0 bases from J, the junction kept 9 bases outside the gene matches. CDR3 in DNA: TGTGCCAGTAGTACTTTCACCGGGACTACCTCCTACAATGAGCAGTTCTTC. As protein: CASSTFTGTTSYNEQFF. The variable domain in full, with the rest retrieved from reference TRBV19 and TRBJ2-1, is DGGITQSPKYLFRKEGQNVTLSCEQNLNHDAMYWYRQDPGQGLRLIYYSQIVNDFQKGDIAEGYSVSREKKESFPLTVTSAQKNPTAFYLCASSTFTGTTSYNEQFFGPGTRLTVL.

The gene calls are TRBV29-1 and TRBJ1-1; D is perhaps TRBD1 (5 bases). The germline V gene encodes CDR1 SQVTM and CDR2 ANQGSEA. The CDR3 loop spans 13 amino acids. Between the trimmed V and J ends, which lost 3 bases and 0 bases, there was a span of 8 bases. The DNA for the CDR3 is TGCAGCGTTGAGGGCAGGGTGAACACTGAAGCTTTCTTT. Protein product: CSVEGRVNTEAFF.

The chain couples TRBV5-1 to TRBJ1-1; 7 positions agree with TRBD1. V trimming: 0 bases; J trimming: 11 bases; junction bases outside the gene matches: 4. The CDR3 covers 12 residues. CDR1 is SGHRS, CDR2 YFSETQ, per germline. Written as DNA, the CDR3 is TGCGCCAGCAGCTTGGGAGGGGGCGACGCTTTCTTT. Translation: CASSLGGGDAFF.

This clone was recorded once. The V and J genes are TRBV29-1 and TRBJ2-3; 14 positions match TRBD2. The CDR3 consists of 14 residues. Trimming removed 8 bases from V and 11 bases from J; junction bases left unmatched: 12. CDR1 and CDR2 (germline): SQVTM, ANQGSEA. The CDR3 sequence is CSLNRLAGGPKQYF. CDR3 nucleotide sequence: TGCAGCCTCAACCGACTAGCGGGAGGGCCTAAGCAGTATTTT.

The chain carries TRBV29-1 and TRBJ2-1; no clear D. V lost 7 bases and J lost 4, with 14 bases in between. The CDR3 extends over 13 amino acids. Per the germline V gene, CDR1 is SQVTM and CDR2 is ANQGSEA. CDR3 nucleotides: TGCAGCGGGAGATGGATCCCTTACAATGAGCAGTTCTTC. It codes for CSGRWIPYNEQFF.

CDR3 sequence: CASSYSSGGEGTEAFF. The CDR3 nucleotides read TGTGCCAGCAGTTACTCCTCAGGGGGCGAGGGCACTGAAGCTTTCTTT. V and J are TRBV6-5 and TRBJ1-1; 8 bases are shared with TRBD1. V was pared by 0 bases and J by 4 bases, with 7 bases of the junction left unmatched. CDR1 and CDR2 (germline): MNHEY, SVGAGI. This CDR3 contains 16 residues.

V and J are TRBV6-5 and TRBJ2-1; the D gene is possibly TRBD1 (6 bases). Germline CDR1 is MNHEY and CDR2 is SVGAGI. Trimming removed 6 bases at V and 14 bases at J, with 14 bases between. CDR3 length equals 11 residues. CDR3 DNA: TGTGCCAGCAGAGCGACAGGATGGGAGTTCTTC. This translates into CASRATGWEFF.